This note documents a single T cell receptor (beta chain) sequence. This sample stems from a study of blood T cell repertoires in COVID-19. Across the whole study: T cells, B-cell-depleted T cells, or PBMCs supplied cDNA or gDNA.

This table comes from immunoSEQ multiplex PCR, and its TCRdb copy is limited to in-frame clones, with some not included. The sample includes around 68,000 clones, around 83% of them seen just once. Germline V CDR1 and CDR2: SGHTA, FQGNSA. V trimming: 2 bases; J trimming: 4 bases; junction bases outside the gene matches: 4. The length of the CDR3 is 15 residues. This TCR was sampled from a human donor in a cohort sampled during active COVID-19. Sample: peripheral blood. J is TRBJ2-7 and V is TRBV7-2; 11 bases are shared with TRBD2. CDR3 bases: TGTGCCAGCAGCTTACTAGCGGGGGGCGTTTACGAGCAGTACTTC. Translating it yields CASSLLAGGVYEQYF. Looking up the rest from reference TRBV7-2 and TRBJ2-7 gives the full variable domain: GAGVSQSPSNKVTEKGKDVELRCDPISGHTALYWYRQSLGQGLEFLIYFQGNSAPDKSGLPSDRFSAERTGGSVSTLTIQRTQQEDSAVYLCASSLLAGGVYEQYFGPGTRLTVT.